The rows below give T cell receptor beta chains drawn from one sample of a study of blood T cell repertoires in COVID-19. The data were produced by immunoSEQ multiplex PCR, yet TCRdb's version contains in-frame clones alone and is incomplete. The data show 250,000 or so clones, 85% to 95% seen once. The sample consisted of peripheral blood. The receptors were sampled from a man aged 25-45 years with COVID-19, enrolled during active disease. Each CDR3 is given with its conserved first and last residue. Fields, in order: V gene, clone size, D gene, J gene, CDR3 DNA, CDR3 protein. The D gene is left open where the match is weak. Some rows mark clone size as missing; the rest say once, few, many or name a class of expanded clone.

V gene: TRBV5-1; clone size: NA; D gene: NA; J gene: TRBJ1-4; CDR3 DNA: TGCGCCAGCAGCTTAGGGGGTATAGGTGAAAAACTGTTTTTT; CDR3 protein: CASSLGGIGEKLFF
V gene: TRBV25-1; clone size: NA; D gene: TRBD1; J gene: TRBJ2-3; CDR3 DNA: TGTGCCAGCGCAGGGGGTGCGCGGCTAGATACGCAGTATTTT; CDR3 protein: CASAGGARLDTQYF
V gene: TRBV30; clone size: few; D gene: NA; J gene: TRBJ1-5; CDR3 DNA: TGTGCCTGGAGTGAAAAACCTCAAAGGGGACTTTTCAATCAGCCCCAGCATTTT; CDR3 protein: CAWSEKPQRGLFNQPQHF
V gene: TRBV13; clone size: NA; D gene: TRBD1; J gene: TRBJ1-3; CDR3 DNA: TGTGCCAGCAGTGGAAGAGACAGGGATGGAAACACCATATATTTT; CDR3 protein: CASSGRDRDGNTIYF
V gene: TRBV18; clone size: NA; D gene: NA; J gene: TRBJ1-5; CDR3 DNA: TGTGCCAGCTCACCGGAGGGAATTGGCAATCAGCCCCAGCATTTT; CDR3 protein: CASSPEGIGNQPQHF
V gene: TRBV28; clone size: NA; D gene: TRBD1; J gene: TRBJ2-5; CDR3 DNA: TGTGCCAGCAGTTTAGTTGCGGGACAGGGCCGCGAGACCCAGTACTTC; CDR3 protein: CASSLVAGQGRETQYF
V gene: TRBV19; clone size: NA; D gene: NA; J gene: TRBJ1-1; CDR3 DNA: TGTGCCAGTGGTTACTTCTACTATGAAGCTTTCTTT; CDR3 protein: CASGYFYYEAFF
V gene: TRBV6-1; clone size: NA; D gene: NA; J gene: TRBJ2-7; CDR3 DNA: TGTGCCAGCAGTGAGAAAAGAAAGGTAGGGCAGGGATTCCACGAGCAGTACTTC; CDR3 protein: CASSEKRKVGQGFHEQYF
V gene: TRBV7-2; clone size: NA; D gene: TRBD1; J gene: TRBJ1-2; CDR3 DNA: TGTGCCAGCAGCTCCCCGGGACAGGGGGCGTTTGGCTACACCTTC; CDR3 protein: CASSSPGQGAFGYTF
V gene: TRBV4-2; clone size: NA; D gene: NA; J gene: TRBJ1-2; CDR3 DNA: TGTGCCAGCAGCCAAGAGGCAGTATATGGCTACACCTTC; CDR3 protein: CASSQEAVYGYTF
V gene: TRBV24-1; clone size: NA; D gene: NA; J gene: TRBJ1-5; CDR3 DNA: TGTGCCACCAGTGACGGTAAGGCGGGTTTCAATCAGCCCCAGCATTTT; CDR3 protein: CATSDGKAGFNQPQHF
V gene: TRBV30; clone size: NA; D gene: NA; J gene: TRBJ1-4; CDR3 DNA: TGTGCCTGGAGAGGAACACCCGGGGGAACTAATGAAAAACTGTTTTTT; CDR3 protein: CAWRGTPGGTNEKLFF
V gene: TRBV11-1; clone size: NA; D gene: TRBD1; J gene: TRBJ1-4; CDR3 DNA: TGTGCCAGCAGCGGACAGGGGGCAGAGAATGAAAAACTGTTTTTT; CDR3 protein: CASSGQGAENEKLFF
V gene: TRBV5-1; clone size: NA; D gene: NA; J gene: TRBJ1-1; CDR3 DNA: TGCGCCAGCAGCCCTGGAGGGAACACTGAAGCTTTCTTT; CDR3 protein: CASSPGGNTEAFF
V gene: TRBV3-1/TRBV3-2; clone size: NA; D gene: TRBD1; J gene: TRBJ2-7; CDR3 DNA: TGTGCCAGCAGCCGGGACAGTAGGACCTACGAGCAGTACTTC; CDR3 protein: CASSRDSRTYEQYF
V gene: TRBV19; clone size: NA; D gene: NA; J gene: TRBJ1-2; CDR3 DNA: TGTGCCAGCCGAGAGGAGAGCTATGGCTACACCTTC; CDR3 protein: CASREESYGYTF
V gene: TRBV7-9; clone size: NA; D gene: TRBD1; J gene: TRBJ1-4; CDR3 DNA: TGTGCCAGCAGCTTCGGACAGGGGAGGGCGGAGTTTGAAAAACTGTTTTTT; CDR3 protein: CASSFGQGRAEFEKLFF
V gene: TRBV13; clone size: NA; D gene: NA; J gene: TRBJ2-7; CDR3 DNA: TGTGCCAGCAGCTTACCGGGATACTCCTACGAGCAGTACTTC; CDR3 protein: CASSLPGYSYEQYF
V gene: TRBV29-1; clone size: NA; D gene: NA; J gene: TRBJ1-5; CDR3 DNA: TGCAGCGTTGAGTTTGGGGCAGGGAGCAATCAGCCCCAGCATTTT; CDR3 protein: CSVEFGAGSNQPQHF
V gene: TRBV7-2; clone size: NA; D gene: NA; J gene: TRBJ1-2; CDR3 DNA: TGTGCCAGCAGCTTAATGTTTGGAGGGTATGGCTACACCTTC; CDR3 protein: CASSLMFGGYGYTF
V gene: TRBV2; clone size: NA; D gene: NA; J gene: TRBJ1-1; CDR3 DNA: TGTGCCAGCAGCGCTCGTACAGTTATGAACACTGAAGCTTTCTTT; CDR3 protein: CASSARTVMNTEAFF
V gene: TRBV19; clone size: NA; D gene: TRBD2; J gene: TRBJ2-1; CDR3 DNA: TGTGCCAGTAGTATATACCCCCAACTAGCGGGGGGGCCTCTTGACTACAATGAGCAGTTCTTC; CDR3 protein: CASSIYPQLAGGPLDYNEQFF
V gene: TRBV30; clone size: NA; D gene: NA; J gene: TRBJ1-1; CDR3 DNA: TGTGCCTGGAGTCGCAGGGAGAACACTGAAGCTTTCTTT; CDR3 protein: CAWSRRENTEAFF
V gene: TRBV4-1; clone size: NA; D gene: NA; J gene: TRBJ1-2; CDR3 DNA: TGCGCCAGCAGCCAAGAAGAGGGGGTCGGCTACACCTTC; CDR3 protein: CASSQEEGVGYTF
V gene: TRBV7-3; clone size: few; D gene: NA; J gene: TRBJ2-5; CDR3 DNA: TGTGCCAGCAGCTTCGCCCAGCGAACAGGTTGCCAGACCCAGTACTTC; CDR3 protein: CASSFAQRTGCQTQYF
V gene: TRBV12-3/TRBV12-4; clone size: NA; D gene: TRBD1; J gene: TRBJ1-5; CDR3 DNA: TGTGCCAGCAGTTTGACAGGGAATCAGCCCCAGCATTTT; CDR3 protein: CASSLTGNQPQHF
V gene: TRBV11-1; clone size: NA; D gene: NA; J gene: TRBJ1-3; CDR3 DNA: TGTGCCAGCAGCTTAGCCGACACCTACTCTGGAAACACCATATATTTT; CDR3 protein: CASSLADTYSGNTIYF
V gene: TRBV21-1; clone size: few; D gene: NA; J gene: TRBJ1-1; CDR3 DNA: TGTGCCAGCAGCAAAGACGAGAGGGATCCTGAAGCTTTCTTT; CDR3 protein: CASSKDERDPEAFF